This T cell receptor (beta chain) came from a study of T cell repertoires in cytomegalovirus infection. Study-level information: Well-studied HLA-B-restricted epitopes and recently identified HLA-C-restricted epitopes of CMV were both used in the study. It was the public TCR beta signatures that indicated both CMV infection and matching HLA type.

TCRdb called the reads again in MiXCR, with one record for every CDR3 protein. The repertoire holds about 740,000 distinct CDR3 sequences, roughly 36% seen once, with approximately 18% in the top ten. As to this clonotype: The antigen is not known.

Between the trimmed V and J ends, which lost 3 bases and 1 base, there was a span of 15 bases. The CDR3 contains 16 residues. Germline CDR1 is LGHNA and CDR2 is YSLEER. Overall study findings and caveats: The response measured ex vivo was dominated by TCR beta clonotypes (HLA-C-restricted and CMV-specific). People with CMV and the relevant HLA were identified by cumulative public TCR beta family frequency.

Source: cultured PBMCs, taken from culture after CMV antigen stimulation. This receptor was identified in a human donor in good health (CMV status not recorded). Some clones in this sample may be carry-over from other donors' samples. The J gene is TRBJ1-1, the V gene TRBV4-3; D call uncertain. CDR3 nucleotide sequence: TGCGCCAGCAGCCAGAGGGAACCAATTCGGAACACTGAAGCTTTCTTT. It specifies CASSQREPIRNTEAFF.